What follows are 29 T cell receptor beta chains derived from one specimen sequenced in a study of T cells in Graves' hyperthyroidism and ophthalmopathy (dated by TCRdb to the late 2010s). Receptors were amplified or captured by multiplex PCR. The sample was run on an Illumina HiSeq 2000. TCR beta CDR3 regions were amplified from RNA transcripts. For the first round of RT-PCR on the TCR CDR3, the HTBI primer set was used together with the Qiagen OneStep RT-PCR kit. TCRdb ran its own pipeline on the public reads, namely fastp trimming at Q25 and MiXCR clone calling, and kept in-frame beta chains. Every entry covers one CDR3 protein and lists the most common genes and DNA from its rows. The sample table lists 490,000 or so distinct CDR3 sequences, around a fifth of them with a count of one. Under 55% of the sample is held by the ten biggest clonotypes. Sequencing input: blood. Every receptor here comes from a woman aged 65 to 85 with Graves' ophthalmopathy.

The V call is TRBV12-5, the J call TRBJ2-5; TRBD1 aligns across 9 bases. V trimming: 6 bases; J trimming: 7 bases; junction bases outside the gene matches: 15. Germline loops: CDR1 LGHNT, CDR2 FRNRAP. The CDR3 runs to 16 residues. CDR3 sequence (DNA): TGTGCTAGTGGCCGGGGGACAGGGAGTAGTTTGGGGACCCAGTACTTC. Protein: CASGRGTGSSLGTQYF.

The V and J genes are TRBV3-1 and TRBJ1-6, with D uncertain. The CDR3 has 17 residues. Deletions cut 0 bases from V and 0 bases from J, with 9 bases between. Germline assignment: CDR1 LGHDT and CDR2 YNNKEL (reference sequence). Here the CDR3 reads CASSQDLAGSYNSPLHF. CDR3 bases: TGTGCCAGCAGCCAAGATTTGGCAGGCTCCTATAATTCACCCCTCCACTTT. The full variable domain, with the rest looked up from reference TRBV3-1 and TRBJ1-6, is DTAVSQTPKYLVTQMGNDKSIKCEQNLGHDTMYWYKQDSKKFLKIMFSYNNKELIINETVPNRFSPKSPDKAHLNLHINSLELGDSAVYFCASSQDLAGSYNSPLHFGNGTRLTVT.

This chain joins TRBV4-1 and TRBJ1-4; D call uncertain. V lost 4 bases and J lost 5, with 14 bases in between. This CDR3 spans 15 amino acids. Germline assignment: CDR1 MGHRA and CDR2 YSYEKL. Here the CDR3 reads CASSPGSGRNEKLFF. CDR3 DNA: TGCGCCAGCAGCCCCGGGTCCGGGAGAAATGAAAAACTGTTTTTT.

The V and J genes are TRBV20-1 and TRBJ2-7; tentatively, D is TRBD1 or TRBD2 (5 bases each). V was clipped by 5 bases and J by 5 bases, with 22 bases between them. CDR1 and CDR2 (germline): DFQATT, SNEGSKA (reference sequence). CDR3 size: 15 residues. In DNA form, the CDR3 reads TGCAGTGCTTTCGATCTGGGGGAAGGCCTCAACGAGCAGTACTTC. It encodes CSAFDLGEGLNEQYF.

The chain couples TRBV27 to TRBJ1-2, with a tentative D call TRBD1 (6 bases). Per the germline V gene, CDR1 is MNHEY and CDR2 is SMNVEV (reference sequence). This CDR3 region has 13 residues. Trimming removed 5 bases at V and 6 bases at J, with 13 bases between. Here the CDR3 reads CASSDTGLDGYTF. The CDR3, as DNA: TGTGCCAGCAGTGATACAGGGTTGGATGGCTACACCTTC.

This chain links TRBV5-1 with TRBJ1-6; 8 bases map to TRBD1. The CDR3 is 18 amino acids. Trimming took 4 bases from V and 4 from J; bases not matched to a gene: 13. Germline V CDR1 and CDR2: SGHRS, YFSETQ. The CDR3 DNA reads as TGCGCCAGCAGCCTACCCCGGGACAGGAACCGTTATAATTCACCCCTCCACTTT. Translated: CASSLPRDRNRYNSPLHF.

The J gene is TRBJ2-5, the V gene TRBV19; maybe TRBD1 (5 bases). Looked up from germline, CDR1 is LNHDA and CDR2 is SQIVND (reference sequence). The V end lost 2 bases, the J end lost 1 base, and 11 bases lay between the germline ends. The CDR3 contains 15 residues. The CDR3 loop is CASSIRTPSQETQYF. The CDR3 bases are TGTGCCAGTAGTATAAGGACACCCAGCCAAGAGACCCAGTACTTC.

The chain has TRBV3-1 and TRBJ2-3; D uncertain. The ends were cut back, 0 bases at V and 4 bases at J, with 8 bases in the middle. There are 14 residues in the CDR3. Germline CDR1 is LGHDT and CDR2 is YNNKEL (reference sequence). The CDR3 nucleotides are TGTGCCAGCAGCCAAGATGGAGTCGCAGATACGCAGTATTTT. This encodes CASSQDGVADTQYF.

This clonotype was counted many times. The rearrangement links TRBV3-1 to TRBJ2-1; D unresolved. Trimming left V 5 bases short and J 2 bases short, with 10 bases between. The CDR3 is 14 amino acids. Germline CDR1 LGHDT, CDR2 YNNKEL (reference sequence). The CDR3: CASSSRTAYNEQFF. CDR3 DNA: TGTGCCAGCAGCTCCCGGACGGCCTACAATGAGCAGTTCTTC.

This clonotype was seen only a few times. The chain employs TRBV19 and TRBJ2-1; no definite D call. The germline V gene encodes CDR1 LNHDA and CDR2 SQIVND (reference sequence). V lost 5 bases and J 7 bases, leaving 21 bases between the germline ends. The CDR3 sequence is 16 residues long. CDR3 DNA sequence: TGTGCCAGTAGTTGGGCTCGGGCAATAGAGAAGAATGAGCAGTTCTTC. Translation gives CASSWARAIEKNEQFF.

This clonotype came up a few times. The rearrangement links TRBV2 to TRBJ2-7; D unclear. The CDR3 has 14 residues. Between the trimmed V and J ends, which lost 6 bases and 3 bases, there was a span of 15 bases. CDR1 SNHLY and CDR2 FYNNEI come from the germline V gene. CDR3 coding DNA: TGTGCCAGCAGGGGAACCGGCAATAACTACGAGCAGTACTTC. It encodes CASRGTGNNYEQYF.

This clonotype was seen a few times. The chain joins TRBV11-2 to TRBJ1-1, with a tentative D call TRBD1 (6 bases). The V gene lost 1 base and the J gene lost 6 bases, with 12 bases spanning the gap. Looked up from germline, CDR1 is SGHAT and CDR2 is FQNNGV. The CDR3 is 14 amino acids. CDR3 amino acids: CASSLGYRESEAFF. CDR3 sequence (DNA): TGTGCCAGCAGCTTAGGGTACAGGGAGTCTGAAGCTTTCTTT.

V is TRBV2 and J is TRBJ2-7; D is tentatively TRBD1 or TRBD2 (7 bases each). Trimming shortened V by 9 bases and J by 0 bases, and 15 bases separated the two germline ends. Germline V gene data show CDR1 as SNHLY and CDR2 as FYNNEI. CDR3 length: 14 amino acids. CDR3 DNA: TGTGCCAGTGGGAGGGGACAGAGCTCCTACGAGCAGTACTTC. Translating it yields CASGRGQSSYEQYF. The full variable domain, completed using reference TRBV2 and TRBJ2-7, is EPEVTQTPSHQVTQMGQEVILRCVPISNHLYFYWYRQILGQKVEFLVSFYNNEISEKSEIFDDQFSVERPDGSNFTLKIRSTKLEDSAMYFCASGRGQSSYEQYFGPGTRLTVT.

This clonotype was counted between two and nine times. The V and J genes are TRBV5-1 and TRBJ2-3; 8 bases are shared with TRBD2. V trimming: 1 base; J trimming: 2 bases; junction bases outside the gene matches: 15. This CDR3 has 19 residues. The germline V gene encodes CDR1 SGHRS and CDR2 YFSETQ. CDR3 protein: CASSLLGLVAGRYTDTQYF. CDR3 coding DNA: TGCGCCAGCAGCTTGTTGGGGTTGGTAGCGGGACGGTACACAGATACGCAGTATTTT.

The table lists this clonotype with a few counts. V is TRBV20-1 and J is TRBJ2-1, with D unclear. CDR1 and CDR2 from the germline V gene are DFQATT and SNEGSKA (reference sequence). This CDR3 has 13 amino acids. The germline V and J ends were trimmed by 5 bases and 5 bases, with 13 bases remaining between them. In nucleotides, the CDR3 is TGCAGTGCTTTGGCCACTCGGGACAATGAGCAGTTCTTC. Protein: CSALATRDNEQFF.

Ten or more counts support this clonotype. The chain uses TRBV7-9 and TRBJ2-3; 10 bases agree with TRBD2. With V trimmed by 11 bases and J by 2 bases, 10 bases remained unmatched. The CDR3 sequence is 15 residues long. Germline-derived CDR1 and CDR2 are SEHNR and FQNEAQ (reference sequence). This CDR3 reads CAASPAGGLTDTQYF. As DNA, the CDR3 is TGTGCCGCATCCCCAGCGGGAGGGCTCACAGATACGCAGTATTTT.

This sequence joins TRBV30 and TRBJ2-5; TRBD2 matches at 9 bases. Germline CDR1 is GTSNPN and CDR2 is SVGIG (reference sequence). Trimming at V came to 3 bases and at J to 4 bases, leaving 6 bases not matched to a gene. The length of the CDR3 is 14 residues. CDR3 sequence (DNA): TGTGCCTGGAGGCGGGGGGGTATAGGAGAGACCCAGTACTTC. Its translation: CAWRRGGIGETQYF.

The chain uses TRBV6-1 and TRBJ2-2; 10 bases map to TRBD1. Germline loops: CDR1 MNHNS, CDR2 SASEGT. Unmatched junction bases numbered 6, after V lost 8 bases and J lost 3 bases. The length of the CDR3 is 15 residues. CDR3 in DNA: TGTGCCAGCCAAAGGGGGACAGGGGACACCGGGGAGCTGTTTTTT. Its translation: CASQRGTGDTGELFF.

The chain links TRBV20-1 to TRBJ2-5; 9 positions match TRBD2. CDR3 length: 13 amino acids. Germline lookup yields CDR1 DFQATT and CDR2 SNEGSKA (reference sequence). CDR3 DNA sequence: TGCACCCTGAGGATAGCGGGAGTAGAGACCCAGTACTTC. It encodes CTLRIAGVETQYF.

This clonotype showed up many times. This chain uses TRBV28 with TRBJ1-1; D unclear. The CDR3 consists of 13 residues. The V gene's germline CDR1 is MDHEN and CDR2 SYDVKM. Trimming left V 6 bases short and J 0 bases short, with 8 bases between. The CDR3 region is CASSFGLNTEAFF. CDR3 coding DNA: TGTGCCAGCAGCTTCGGCTTGAACACTGAAGCTTTCTTT.

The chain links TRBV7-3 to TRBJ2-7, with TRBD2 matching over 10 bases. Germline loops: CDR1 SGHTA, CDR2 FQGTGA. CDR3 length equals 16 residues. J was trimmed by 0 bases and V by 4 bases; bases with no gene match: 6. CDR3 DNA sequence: TGTGCCAGCAGCTCCGGACTAGCGGAGCCCTCCTACGAGCAGTACTTC. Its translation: CASSSGLAEPSYEQYF.

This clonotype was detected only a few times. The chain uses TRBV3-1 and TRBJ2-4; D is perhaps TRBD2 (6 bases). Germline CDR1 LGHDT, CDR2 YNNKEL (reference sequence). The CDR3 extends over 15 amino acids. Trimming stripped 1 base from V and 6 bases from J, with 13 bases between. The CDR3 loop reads CASSQGASEGNIQYF. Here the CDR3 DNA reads TGTGCCAGCAGCCAAGGAGCTAGCGAAGGAAACATTCAGTACTTC. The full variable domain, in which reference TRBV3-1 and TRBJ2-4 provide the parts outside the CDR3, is DTAVSQTPKYLVTQMGNDKSIKCEQNLGHDTMYWYKQDSKKFLKIMFSYNNKELIINETVPNRFSPKSPDKAHLNLHINSLELGDSAVYFCASSQGASEGNIQYFGAGTRLSVL.

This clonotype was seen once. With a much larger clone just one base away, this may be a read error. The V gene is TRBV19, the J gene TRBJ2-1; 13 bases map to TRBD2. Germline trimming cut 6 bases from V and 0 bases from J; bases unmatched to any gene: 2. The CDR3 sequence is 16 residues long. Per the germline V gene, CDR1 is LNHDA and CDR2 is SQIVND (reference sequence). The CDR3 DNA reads TGTGCCAGTAGACTAGCGGGAGGGAACTCCTACAATGAGCAGTTCTTC. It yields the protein CASRLAGGNSYNEQFF. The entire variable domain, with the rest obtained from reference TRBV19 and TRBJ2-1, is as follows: DGGITQSPKYLFRKEGQNVTLSCEQNLNHDAMYWYRQDPGQGLRLIYYSQIVNDFQKGDIAEGYSVSREKKESFPLTVTSAQKNPTAFYLCASRLAGGNSYNEQFFGPGTRLTVL.

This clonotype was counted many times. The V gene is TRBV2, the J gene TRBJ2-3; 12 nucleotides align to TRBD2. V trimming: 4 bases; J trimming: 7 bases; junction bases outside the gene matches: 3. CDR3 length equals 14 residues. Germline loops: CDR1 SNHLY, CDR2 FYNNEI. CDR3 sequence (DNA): TGTGCCAGCAGTGTGCTAGCGGGAGGGAATACGCAGTATTTT. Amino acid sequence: CASSVLAGGNTQYF.

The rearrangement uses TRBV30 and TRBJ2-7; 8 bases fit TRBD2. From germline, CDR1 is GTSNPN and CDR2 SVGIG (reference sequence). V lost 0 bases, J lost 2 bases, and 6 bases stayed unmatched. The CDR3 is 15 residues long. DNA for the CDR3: TGTGCCTGGAGTGTCTGGGTAGCGGGGCCCTACGAGCAGTACTTC. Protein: CAWSVWVAGPYEQYF.

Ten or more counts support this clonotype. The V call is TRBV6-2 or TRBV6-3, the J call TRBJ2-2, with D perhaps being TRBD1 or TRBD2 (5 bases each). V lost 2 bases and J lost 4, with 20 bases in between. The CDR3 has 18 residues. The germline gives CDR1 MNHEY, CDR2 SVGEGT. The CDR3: CASSYARRGPMGTGELFF. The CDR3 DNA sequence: TGTGCCAGCAGTTACGCCCGCCGGGGCCCCATGGGCACCGGGGAGCTGTTTTTT.

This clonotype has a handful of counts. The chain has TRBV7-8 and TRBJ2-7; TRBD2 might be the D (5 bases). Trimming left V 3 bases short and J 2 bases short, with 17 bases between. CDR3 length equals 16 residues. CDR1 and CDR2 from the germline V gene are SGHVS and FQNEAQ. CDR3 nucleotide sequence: TGTGCCAGCAGCTTGGGCGGCATAGCGCGACCCTACGAGCAGTACTTC. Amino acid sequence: CASSLGGIARPYEQYF.

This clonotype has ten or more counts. DNA for the CDR3: TGTGCCAGCAGCCCACACTACGAGCAGTACTTC. Amino acid sequence: CASSPHYEQYF. V usage is TRBV7-8 and J usage is TRBJ2-7; the D is unclear. Germline-derived CDR1 and CDR2 are SGHVS and FQNEAQ. V was pared by 5 bases and J by 3 bases, with 5 bases between. The CDR3 covers 11 residues.

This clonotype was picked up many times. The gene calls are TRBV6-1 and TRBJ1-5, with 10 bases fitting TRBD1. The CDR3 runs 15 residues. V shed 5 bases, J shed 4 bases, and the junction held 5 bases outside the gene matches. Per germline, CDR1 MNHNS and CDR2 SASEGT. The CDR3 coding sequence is TGTGCCAGCAGTAGGACAGGGGGAACGAATCAGCCCCAGCATTTT. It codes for CASSRTGGTNQPQHF.